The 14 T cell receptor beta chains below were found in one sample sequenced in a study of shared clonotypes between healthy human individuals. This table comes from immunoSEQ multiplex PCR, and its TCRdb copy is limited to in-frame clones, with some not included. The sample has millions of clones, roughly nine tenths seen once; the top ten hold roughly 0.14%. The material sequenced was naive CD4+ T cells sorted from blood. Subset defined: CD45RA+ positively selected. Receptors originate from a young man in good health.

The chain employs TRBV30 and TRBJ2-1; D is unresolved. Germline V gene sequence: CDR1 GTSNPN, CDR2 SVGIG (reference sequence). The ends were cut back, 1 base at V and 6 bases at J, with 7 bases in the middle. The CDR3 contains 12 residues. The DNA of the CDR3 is TGTGCCTGGAGTGGGTATTCCAATGAGCAGTTCTTC. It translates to CAWSGYSNEQFF.

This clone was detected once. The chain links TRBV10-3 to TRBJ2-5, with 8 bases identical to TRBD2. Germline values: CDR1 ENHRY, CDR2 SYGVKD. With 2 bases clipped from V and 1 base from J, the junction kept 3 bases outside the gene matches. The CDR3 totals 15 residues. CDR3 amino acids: CAISETRGAQETQYF. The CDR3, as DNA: TGTGCCATCAGTGAGACGCGGGGGGCCCAAGAGACCCAGTACTTC.

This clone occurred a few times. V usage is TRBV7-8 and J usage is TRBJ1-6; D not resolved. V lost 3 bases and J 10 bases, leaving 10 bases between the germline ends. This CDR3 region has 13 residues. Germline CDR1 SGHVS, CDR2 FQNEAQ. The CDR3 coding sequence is TGTGCCAGCAGCTTGGGAGGTCCCTCACCCCTCCACTTT. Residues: CASSLGGPSPLHF.

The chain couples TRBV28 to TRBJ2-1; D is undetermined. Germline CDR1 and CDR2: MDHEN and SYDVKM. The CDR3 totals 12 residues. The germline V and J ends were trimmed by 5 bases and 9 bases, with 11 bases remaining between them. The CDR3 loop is CASSRETIEQFF. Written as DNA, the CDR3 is TGTGCCAGCAGTAGGGAAACGATTGAGCAGTTCTTC.

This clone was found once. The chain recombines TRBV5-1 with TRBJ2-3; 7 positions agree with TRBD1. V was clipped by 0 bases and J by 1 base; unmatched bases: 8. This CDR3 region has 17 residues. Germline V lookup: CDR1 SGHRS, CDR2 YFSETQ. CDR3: CASSLDPDRLRTDTQYF. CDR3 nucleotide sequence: TGCGCCAGCAGCTTGGACCCGGACAGGCTGCGCACAGATACGCAGTATTTT.

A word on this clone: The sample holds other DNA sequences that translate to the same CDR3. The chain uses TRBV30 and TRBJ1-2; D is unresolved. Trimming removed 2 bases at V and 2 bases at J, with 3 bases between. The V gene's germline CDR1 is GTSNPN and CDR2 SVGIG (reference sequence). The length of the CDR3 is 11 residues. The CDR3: CAWSTNYGYTF. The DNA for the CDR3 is TGTGCCTGGAGTACCAACTATGGCTACACCTTC.

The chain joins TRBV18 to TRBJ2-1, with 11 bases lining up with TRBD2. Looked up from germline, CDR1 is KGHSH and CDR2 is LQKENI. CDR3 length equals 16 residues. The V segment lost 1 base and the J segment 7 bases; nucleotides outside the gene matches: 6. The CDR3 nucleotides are TGTGCCAGCTCACCACTGACTAGCGGGACGAATAATGAGCAGTTCTTC. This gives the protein CASSPLTSGTNNEQFF.

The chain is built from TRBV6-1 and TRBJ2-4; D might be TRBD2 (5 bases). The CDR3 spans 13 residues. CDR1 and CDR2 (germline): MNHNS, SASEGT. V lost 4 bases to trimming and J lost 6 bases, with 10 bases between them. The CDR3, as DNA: TGTGCCAGCAGTGGACTAATGGGAAACATTCAGTACTTC. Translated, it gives CASSGLMGNIQYF.

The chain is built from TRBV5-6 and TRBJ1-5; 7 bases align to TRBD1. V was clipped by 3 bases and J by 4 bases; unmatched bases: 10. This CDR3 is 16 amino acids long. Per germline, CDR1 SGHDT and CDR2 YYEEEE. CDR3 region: CASSSALGQKNQPQHF. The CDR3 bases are TGTGCCAGCAGCTCGGCGCTGGGACAGAAAAATCAGCCCCAGCATTTT.

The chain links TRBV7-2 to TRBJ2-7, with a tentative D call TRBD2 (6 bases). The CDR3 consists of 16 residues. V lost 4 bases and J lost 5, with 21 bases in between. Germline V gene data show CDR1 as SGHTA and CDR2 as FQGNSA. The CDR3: CASSSARGASPHEQYF. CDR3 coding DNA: TGTGCCAGCAGCTCCGCGCGGGGTGCATCCCCCCACGAGCAGTACTTC.

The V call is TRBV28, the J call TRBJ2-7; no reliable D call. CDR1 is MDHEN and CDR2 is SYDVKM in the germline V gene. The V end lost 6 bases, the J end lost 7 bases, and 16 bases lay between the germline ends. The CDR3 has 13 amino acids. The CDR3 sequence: CASRSAATREQYF. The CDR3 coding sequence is TGTGCCAGCAGATCCGCGGCGACGCGAGAGCAGTACTTC.

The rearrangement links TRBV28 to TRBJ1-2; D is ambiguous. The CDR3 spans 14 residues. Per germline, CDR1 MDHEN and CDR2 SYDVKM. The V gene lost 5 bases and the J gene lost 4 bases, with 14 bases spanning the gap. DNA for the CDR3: TGTGCCAGCAGTCCGCAGAGGATTGTCTATGGCTACACCTTC. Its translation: CASSPQRIVYGYTF.

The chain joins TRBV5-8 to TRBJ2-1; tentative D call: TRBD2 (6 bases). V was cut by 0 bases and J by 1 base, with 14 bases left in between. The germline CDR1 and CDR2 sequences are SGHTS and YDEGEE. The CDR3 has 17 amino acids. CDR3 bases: TGTGCCAGCAGCTTGGAATTCGGGACTGGGTCCTACAATGAGCAGTTCTTC. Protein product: CASSLEFGTGSYNEQFF.

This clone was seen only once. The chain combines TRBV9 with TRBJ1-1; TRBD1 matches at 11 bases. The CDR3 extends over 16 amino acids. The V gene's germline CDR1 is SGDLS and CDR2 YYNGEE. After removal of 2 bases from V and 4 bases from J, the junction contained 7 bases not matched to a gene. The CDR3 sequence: CASSVIGQGAATEAFF. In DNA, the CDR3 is TGTGCCAGCAGCGTCATTGGACAGGGGGCTGCCACTGAAGCTTTCTTT.